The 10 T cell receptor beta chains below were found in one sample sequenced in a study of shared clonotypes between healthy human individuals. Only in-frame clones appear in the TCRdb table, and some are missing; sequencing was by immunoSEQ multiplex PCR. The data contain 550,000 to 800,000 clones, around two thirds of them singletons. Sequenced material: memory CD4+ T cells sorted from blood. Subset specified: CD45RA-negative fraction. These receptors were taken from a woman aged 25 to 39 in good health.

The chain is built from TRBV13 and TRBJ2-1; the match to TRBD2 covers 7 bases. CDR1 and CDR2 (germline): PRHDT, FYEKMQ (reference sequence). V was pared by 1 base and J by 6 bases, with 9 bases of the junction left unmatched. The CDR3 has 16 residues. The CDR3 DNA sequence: TGTGCCAGCAGCTTAGCCAAGGGGAGCGGGGCCAATGAGCAGTTCTTC. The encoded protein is CASSLAKGSGANEQFF.

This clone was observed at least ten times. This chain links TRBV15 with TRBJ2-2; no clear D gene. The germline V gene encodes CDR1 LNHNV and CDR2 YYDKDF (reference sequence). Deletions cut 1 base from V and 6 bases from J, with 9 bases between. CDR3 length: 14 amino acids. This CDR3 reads CATSRGIGPGELFF. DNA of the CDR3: TGTGCCACCAGCAGAGGGATCGGGCCCGGGGAGCTGTTTTTT.

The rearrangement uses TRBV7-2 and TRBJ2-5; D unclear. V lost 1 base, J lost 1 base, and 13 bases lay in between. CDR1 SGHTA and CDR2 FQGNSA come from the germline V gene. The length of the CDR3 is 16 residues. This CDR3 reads CASSLVAEPVQETQYF. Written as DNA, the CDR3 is TGTGCCAGCAGCTTAGTCGCGGAGCCTGTCCAAGAGACCCAGTACTTC.

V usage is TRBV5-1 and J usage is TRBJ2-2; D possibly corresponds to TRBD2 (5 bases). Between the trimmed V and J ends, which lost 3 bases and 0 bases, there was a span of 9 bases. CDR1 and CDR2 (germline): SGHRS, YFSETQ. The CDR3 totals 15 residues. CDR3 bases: TGCGCCAGCAGCTGGACTGCCGCGAACACCGGGGAGCTGTTTTTT. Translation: CASSWTAANTGELFF.

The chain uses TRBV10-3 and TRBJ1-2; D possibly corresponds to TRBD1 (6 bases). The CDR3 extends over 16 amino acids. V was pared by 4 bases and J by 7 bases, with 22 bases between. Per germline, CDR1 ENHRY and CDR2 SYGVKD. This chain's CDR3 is CAISASQGTRGGGYTF. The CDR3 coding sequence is TGTGCCATCAGTGCCTCACAGGGTACCCGGGGGGGTGGCTACACCTTC.

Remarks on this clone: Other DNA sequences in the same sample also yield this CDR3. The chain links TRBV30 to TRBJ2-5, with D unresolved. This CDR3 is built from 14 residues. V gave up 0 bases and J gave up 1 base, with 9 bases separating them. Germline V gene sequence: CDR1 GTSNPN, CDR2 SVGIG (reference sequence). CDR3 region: CAWSVRAVQETQYF. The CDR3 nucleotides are TGTGCCTGGAGTGTACGGGCAGTCCAAGAGACCCAGTACTTC. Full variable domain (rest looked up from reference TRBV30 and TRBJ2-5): SQTIHQWPATLVQPVGSPLSLECTVEGTSNPNLYWYRQAAGRGLQLLFYSVGIGQISSEVPQNLSASRPQDRQFILSSKKLLLSDSGFYLCAWSVRAVQETQYFGPGTRLLVL.

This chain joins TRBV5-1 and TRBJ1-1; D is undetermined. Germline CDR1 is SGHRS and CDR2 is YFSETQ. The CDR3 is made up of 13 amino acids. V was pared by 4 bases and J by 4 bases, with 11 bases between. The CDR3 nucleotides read TGCGCCAGCAGCCCCCCTTCGCGCACTGAAGCTTTCTTT. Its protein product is CASSPPSRTEAFF.

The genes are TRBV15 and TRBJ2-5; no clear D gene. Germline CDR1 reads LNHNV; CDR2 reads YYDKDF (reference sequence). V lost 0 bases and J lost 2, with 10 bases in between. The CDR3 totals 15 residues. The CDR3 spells CATSRDRGSQETQYF. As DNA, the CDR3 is TGTGCCACCAGCAGAGATCGCGGCAGTCAAGAGACCCAGTACTTC.

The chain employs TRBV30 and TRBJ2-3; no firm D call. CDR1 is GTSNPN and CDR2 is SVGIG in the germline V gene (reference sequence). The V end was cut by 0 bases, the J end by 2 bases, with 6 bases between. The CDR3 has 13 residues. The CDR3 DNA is TGTGCCTGGAGTGTAAGGATCACAGATACGCAGTATTTT. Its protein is CAWSVRITDTQYF.

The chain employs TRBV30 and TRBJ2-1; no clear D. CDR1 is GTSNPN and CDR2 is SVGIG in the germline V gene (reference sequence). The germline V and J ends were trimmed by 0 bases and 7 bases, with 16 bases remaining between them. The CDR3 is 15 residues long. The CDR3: CAWSVQLGLTNEQFF. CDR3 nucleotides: TGTGCCTGGAGTGTTCAGCTAGGTCTTACAAATGAGCAGTTCTTC.